Shown below are 5 T cell receptor beta chains from a single sample sequenced in a study of naive and memory T cell subsets. Ligated cDNA underwent four rounds of PCR with nested alpha and beta constant region primers and SP2. TCRdb re-derived calls from the 5' RACE reads in MiXCR, one entry per CDR3 protein. Among about 62,000 distinct CDR3 sequences listed, 8% were seen once. The library had UMIs added by 3' ligation of an oligonucleotide to TCR cDNA. These receptors all come from a female donor in good health.

The chain links TRBV7-9 to TRBJ2-5; D is unresolved. Trimming removed 4 bases from V and 8 bases from J, with 8 bases in between. The CDR3 length is 11 residues. Per germline, CDR1 SEHNR and CDR2 FQNEAQ (reference sequence). The CDR3 sequence: CASSSGPTQYF. The CDR3 DNA reads as TGTGCCAGCAGCTCCGGCCCAACCCAGTACTTC.

This clonotype was observed many times. This chain connects TRBV4-1 to TRBJ1-1; 11 positions match TRBD1. CDR1 and CDR2 from the germline V gene are MGHRA and YSYEKL. The junction had 5 bases not matched to a gene; V was cut back by 0 bases and J by 5 bases. The CDR3 spans 16 residues. CDR3 coding DNA: TGCGCCAGCAGCCAAGACTTCGGACAGGGGGCGACTGAAGCTTTCTTT. This gives the protein CASSQDFGQGATEAFF.

J is TRBJ1-2 and V is TRBV4-1; D ambiguous. Trimming stripped 7 bases from V and 11 bases from J, with 26 bases between. The CDR3 runs 15 residues. Germline CDR1 is MGHRA and CDR2 is YSYEKL. The CDR3 DNA reads TGCGCCAGCACTCCATCCCCTCTATTAATTTCCGGTTACACCTTC. Its translation: CASTPSPLLISGYTF.

This clonotype was recorded a few times. The V gene is TRBV29-1, the J gene TRBJ2-6; D not resolved. Germline V gene lookup returns CDR1 SQVTM and CDR2 ANQGSEA. Trimming took off 4 bases at V and 1 base at J, with 11 bases between the two ends. This CDR3 comprises 15 residues. For the CDR3, the DNA is TGCAGCGTTGTTCGTTTATCGTCTGGGGCCAACGTCCTGACTTTC. Its protein product is CSVVRLSSGANVLTF.

There are a few counts of this clonotype. The CDR3 sequence: CAWTWTAYNEQFF. As DNA, the CDR3 is TGTGCCTGGACCTGGACTGCCTACAATGAGCAGTTCTTC. This chain connects TRBV30 to TRBJ2-1; TRBD2 is a possible D gene (5 bases). CDR1 and CDR2 from the germline V gene are GTSNPN and SVGIG (reference sequence). This CDR3 spans 13 amino acids. The V end lost 4 bases, the J end lost 2 bases, and 9 bases lay between the germline ends.